A selection of T cell receptor beta chains follows, all from one sample in a study of identical twins. TCRdb re-derived calls from the 5' RACE reads in MiXCR, one entry per CDR3 protein. The sample carries a few hundred thousand distinct CDR3 sequences, less than 20% recorded once. The sequenced sample consisted of naive T cells sorted from blood. These receptors originate from a man aged 50-60 years in good health. The CDR3 runs from the conserved cysteine through the conserved F or W. D genes are given only for firm matches. Clone size is given for some rows only: seen once, a few or many times, or a class if the clone is expanded.

d_call	cdr3_length	j_call	clone_size	v_call	cdr3_nt	cdr3_aa
NA	15	TRBJ1-6	few	TRBV10-3	TGTGCCATCAGTGACACCGGGAGACAGAATTCACCCCTCCACTTT	CAISDTGRQNSPLHF
TRBD1	17	TRBJ1-1	NA	TRBV5-6	TGTGCCAGCAGCTTGGTGGGACAGGGCCTATTGAACACTGAAGCTTTCTTT	CASSLVGQGLLNTEAFF
NA	14	TRBJ2-1	many	TRBV20-1	TGCAGTGCAGTTAGCGGCTCCAACTACAATGAGCAGTTCTTC	CSAVSGSNYNEQFF
NA	12	TRBJ1-5	many	TRBV6-5	TGTGCCAGCAGTAGACTTAATCAGCCCCAGCATTTT	CASSRLNQPQHF
NA	15	TRBJ2-2	few	TRBV6-1	TGTGCCAGCAGTACGTTGCGGAGCAACACCGGGGAGCTGTTTTTT	CASSTLRSNTGELFF
NA	14	TRBJ1-1	few	TRBV20-1	TGCAGTGCTGATATCAGGAGCATGAACACTGAAGCTTTCTTT	CSADIRSMNTEAFF
NA	11	TRBJ2-7	few	TRBV12-3/TRBV12-4	TGTGCCAGCAGTTGGGCTAAGGTCCCGTACTTC	CASSWAKVPYF
NA	12	TRBJ1-5	few	TRBV20-1	TGCAGTGCCTACGCGGGTAATCAGCCCCAGCATTTT	CSAYAGNQPQHF
NA	15	TRBJ2-7	many	TRBV5-1	TGCGCCAGCAGCTTGACGCCGAGCTTACCCTACGAGCAGTACTTC	CASSLTPSLPYEQYF
TRBD1	14	TRBJ1-5	NA	TRBV20-1	TGCAGTGCTAGCACAGGGGGCTTAGGACAGCCCCAGCATTTT	CSASTGGLGQPQHF
NA	13	TRBJ2-3	many	TRBV4-3	TGCGCCAGCAGCCAAGAGGGGGGCCGTACGCAGTATTTT	CASSQEGGRTQYF
NA	13	TRBJ1-1	NA	TRBV12-3/TRBV12-4	TGTGCCAGCAGTCCCCTCCGGAACACTGAAGCTTTCTTT	CASSPLRNTEAFF
TRBD1	14	TRBJ2-7	few	TRBV12-3/TRBV12-4	TGTGCCAGCAGTCGGGACAGCGGAATCTACGAGCAGTACTTC	CASSRDSGIYEQYF
TRBD2	15	TRBJ2-7	NA	TRBV2	TGTGCCAGCAGTGATGGGACTAGCCGAATCTACGAGCAGTACTTC	CASSDGTSRIYEQYF
NA	13	TRBJ1-6	NA	TRBV10-3	TGTGCCATCAGGGAGGGGAACTATTCACCCCTCCACTTT	CAIREGNYSPLHF
NA	12	TRBJ1-1	few	TRBV3-1	TGTGCCAGCAGCCAATTCAACACTGAAGCTTTCTTT	CASSQFNTEAFF
NA	15	TRBJ1-2	many	TRBV24-1	TGTGCCATCCGGCCAGGGCCCCCGGGGGACTATGGCTACACCTTC	CAIRPGPPGDYGYTF
TRBD1	14	TRBJ2-7	many	TRBV20-1	TGCAGTGCTGACCCCTCCCAGGGGGCTGACGAGCAGTACTTC	CSADPSQGADEQYF
TRBD2	21	TRBJ2-1	few	TRBV11-2	TGTGCCAGCAGCTTCCCCGAGGGGCGGGAGCGGTTCGGAGCGTCCTACAATGAGCAGTTCTTC	CASSFPEGRERFGASYNEQFF
NA	13	TRBJ2-1	few	TRBV6-2/TRBV6-3	TGTGCCAGCAGTTATGGCGCCCGGCTGTCGCAGTTCTTC	CASSYGARLSQFF
TRBD2	14	TRBJ2-1	once	TRBV20-1	TGCAGTGCTAGAAAGCGGGAGGGCCCCAATGAGCAGTTCTTC	CSARKREGPNEQFF
NA	13	TRBJ2-1	many	TRBV9	TGTGCCAGCAGCGTAGATGGGCAGGGAAGCGTGTTCTTC	CASSVDGQGSVFF
NA	15	TRBJ1-1	NA	TRBV4-3	TGCGCCAGCAGCCAAGAAACCGATGGGGGCACTGAAGCTTTCTTT	CASSQETDGGTEAFF
NA	15	TRBJ2-5	few	TRBV20-1	TGCAGTGCTAGAGATCTTGGCGGGACGCAAGAGACCCAGTACTTC	CSARDLGGTQETQYF
NA	13	TRBJ1-1	few	TRBV12-3/TRBV12-4	TGTGCCAGCAGTTTTATGAGAGGACTCGGAGCTTTCTTT	CASSFMRGLGAFF
NA	14	TRBJ1-2	NA	TRBV12-3/TRBV12-4	TGTGCCAGCAGTCTAGCTAGGTGGGGCTATGGCTACACCTTC	CASSLARWGYGYTF
NA	14	TRBJ1-6	many	TRBV11-2	TGTGCCAGCAGCTTAAACGCCAATCCTTCACCCCTCCACTTT	CASSLNANPSPLHF
NA	9	TRBJ1-2	few	TRBV20-1	TGCAGTGCTAGAATTGGCTACACCTTC	CSARIGYTF
NA	14	TRBJ2-2	few	TRBV20-1	TGCAGTGCTAGAGATGCAGCGGGCGCCGGGGAGCTGTTTTTT	CSARDAAGAGELFF
TRBD2	14	TRBJ2-4	many	TRBV2	TGTGCCAGCAGCGGCGGACTAGCACGGAACATTCAGTACTTC	CASSGGLARNIQYF
NA	15	TRBJ2-1	few	TRBV12-3/TRBV12-4	TGTGCCAGCCTTCAAGGGGTGTATACCTACAATGAGCAGTTCTTC	CASLQGVYTYNEQFF
TRBD1	17	TRBJ1-1	NA	TRBV5-1	TGCGCCAGCAGCTCAACCGGGACAGGGAGTTTGGGCACTGAAGCTTTCTTT	CASSSTGTGSLGTEAFF
TRBD2	15	TRBJ2-5	NA	TRBV5-1	TGCGCCAGCAGCTTGGGACTAGCGGGAAAAGAGACCCAGTACTTC	CASSLGLAGKETQYF
NA	18	TRBJ1-5	NA	TRBV11-2	TGTGCCAGCAGCTTATATGGGGGTCCGGGACGCATCACGCAGCCCCAGCATTTT	CASSLYGGPGRITQPQHF
TRBD2	13	TRBJ2-1	NA	TRBV20-1	TGCAGTGCTAGCTGGCGGGAGTTCAATGAGCAGTTCTTC	CSASWREFNEQFF
TRBD2	15	TRBJ2-7	many	TRBV5-1	TGCGCCAGCAGCTTGGTCCGTAGCGGGAGTTACGAGCAGTACTTC	CASSLVRSGSYEQYF
NA	13	TRBJ1-5	few	TRBV5-1	TGCGCCAGCAGCCCGGAGGGGGATCAGCCCCAGCATTTT	CASSPEGDQPQHF
TRBD2	16	TRBJ2-2	few	TRBV13	TGTGCCAGCAGCTTAGAGTCTAGCGGGAGCACCGGGGAGCTGTTTTTT	CASSLESSGSTGELFF
NA	14	TRBJ2-2	NA	TRBV29-1	TGCAGCGCCGCGGACAAACGGAACACCGGGGAGCTGTTTTTT	CSAADKRNTGELFF
TRBD2	14	TRBJ2-7	NA	TRBV5-1	TGCGCCAGCACCCGGACTAGCGGGAGTCACGAGCAGTACTTC	CASTRTSGSHEQYF
TRBD2	15	TRBJ2-7	NA	TRBV4-2	TGTGCCAGCAGCCTAAGCGGGACTGGGATGGGTGAGCAGTACTTC	CASSLSGTGMGEQYF
TRBD1	16	TRBJ2-1	many	TRBV19	TGTGCCAGTAGTACCACAGGGGTCGGACAGGGCAATGAGCAGTTCTTC	CASSTTGVGQGNEQFF
NA	13	TRBJ2-7	many	TRBV25-1	TGTGCCACCCAAAGGGGGTCTCTGCGCGAGCAGTACTTC	CATQRGSLREQYF
TRBD2	15	TRBJ2-2	NA	TRBV6-1	TGTGCCAGCAGGACGACTAGCGGGGTGACCGGGGAGCTGTTTTTT	CASRTTSGVTGELFF
NA	14	TRBJ2-3	many	TRBV11-2	TGTGCCAGCAGCTTAAGGTTACGGACAGATACGCAGTATTTT	CASSLRLRTDTQYF
NA	17	TRBJ2-6	few	TRBV13	TGTGCCAGCAGCCCGACGGGATTGCCCCCCGGGGCCAACGTCCTGACTTTC	CASSPTGLPPGANVLTF
TRBD2	16	TRBJ2-5	NA	TRBV7-2	TGTGCCAGCAGCTACCGACTAGCGGAGCACCAAGAGACCCAGTACTTC	CASSYRLAEHQETQYF
NA	13	TRBJ2-3	many	TRBV29-1	TGCAGCGTTGACAGGGGTAGCACAGATACGCAGTATTTT	CSVDRGSTDTQYF
NA	15	TRBJ1-5	many	TRBV7-9	TGTGCCAGCAGCTTCAGCGAGGAGGGCAATCAGCCCCAGCATTTT	CASSFSEEGNQPQHF
NA	15	TRBJ2-7	NA	TRBV28	TGTGCCAGCAGTACCCAGGGTGACGGCCCCTACGAGCAGTACTTC	CASSTQGDGPYEQYF
TRBD2	13	TRBJ2-3	many	TRBV20-1	TGCAGTGCTGGACTAGCGGGCACAGATACGCAGTATTTT	CSAGLAGTDTQYF
NA	17	TRBJ2-1	NA	TRBV6-2/TRBV6-3	TGTGCCAGCAGTCCCGGGACTCACGTCCCTCCCTACAATGAGCAGTTCTTC	CASSPGTHVPPYNEQFF
NA	14	TRBJ2-7	many	TRBV12-3/TRBV12-4	TGTGCCAGCAGTTCCTCGAATTGGGTTTACGAGCAGTACTTC	CASSSSNWVYEQYF
NA	11	TRBJ2-1	NA	TRBV2	TGTGCCAGCAGTGACGACAATGAGCAGTTCTTC	CASSDDNEQFF